The 13 T cell receptor beta chains below were found in one sample sequenced in a study of T cells after yellow fever vaccination. Via MiXCR, TCRdb re-called the 5' RACE reads, giving one row per CDR3 protein. The data contain some 340,000 distinct CDR3 sequences, about 10% of them seen just once; the ten biggest clones take up roughly 3%. This specimen was CD4+ T cells sorted from PBMCs, taken 45 days after the yellow fever booster vaccination. The receptors were gathered from a man between 18 and 29 years old who received the YFV17D yellow fever vaccine.

The CDR3 bases are TGTGCCAGCAACCTTGGACAGGGGTTGGATGGCTACACCTTC. Translated: CASNLGQGLDGYTF. The gene calls are TRBV7-9 and TRBJ1-2, with TRBD1 identical over 9 bases. The V gene's germline CDR1 is SEHNR and CDR2 FQNEAQ (reference sequence). This CDR3 has 14 residues. The V segment lost 7 bases and the J segment 6 bases; nucleotides outside the gene matches: 9.

This clonotype came up many times. The rearrangement links TRBV28 to TRBJ2-7; 7 bases are a match to TRBD1. The CDR3 is made up of 15 amino acids. V lost 6 bases to trimming and J lost 3 bases; unmatched junction nucleotides: 11. CDR1 is MDHEN, CDR2 SYDVKM, per germline. CDR3 loop: CASSLPRTGGYEQYF. CDR3 DNA sequence: TGTGCCAGCAGCCTTCCCCGGACAGGAGGCTACGAGCAGTACTTC.

The V and J genes are TRBV5-6 and TRBJ2-2; D may be TRBD1 (6 bases). V was shortened by 4 bases and J by 4 bases, with 11 bases between the two germline ends. The CDR3 is 14 residues long. Germline CDR1 reads SGHDT; CDR2 reads YYEEEE. The DNA for the CDR3 is TGTGCCAGCAGCGTGACAGGCCGCACCGGGGAGCTGTTTTTT. Translated: CASSVTGRTGELFF.

The V and J genes are TRBV4-3 and TRBJ2-3; unclear D gene. The CDR3 totals 16 residues. V dropped 1 base and J dropped 0 bases, with 11 bases sitting between them. Looked up from germline, CDR1 is LGHNA and CDR2 is YSLEER. CDR3 DNA: TGCGCCAGCAGCCAAGCGGGCAGTACAAGCACAGATACGCAGTATTTT. Its translation: CASSQAGSTSTDTQYF.

The chain links TRBV6-1 to TRBJ1-1; 9 bases match TRBD1. The germline CDR1 and CDR2 sequences are MNHNS and SASEGT. With 5 bases clipped from V and 0 bases from J, the junction kept 7 bases outside the gene matches. This CDR3 spans 16 amino acids. The CDR3 spells CASSSRTGAMNTEAFF. The CDR3 coding sequence is TGTGCCAGCAGTTCACGGACAGGGGCTATGAACACTGAAGCTTTCTTT.

J is TRBJ1-4 and V is TRBV4-3; D perhaps matches TRBD1 (5 bases). Deletions cut 2 bases from V and 4 bases from J, with 20 bases between. The CDR3 length is 18 residues. Looked up from germline, CDR1 is LGHNA and CDR2 is YSLEER. The CDR3 spells CASSQRRGQRGLNEKLFF. CDR3 DNA: TGCGCCAGCAGCCAACGTAGGGGCCAAAGGGGCCTTAATGAAAAACTGTTTTTT.

A few counts support this clonotype. V and J are TRBV12-3 or TRBV12-4 and TRBJ1-3; tentatively, D is TRBD1 (6 bases). The CDR3 covers 17 residues. V gave up 5 bases and J gave up 1 base, with 18 bases separating them. CDR3 protein: CASSPLGTGSSGNTIYF. Written as DNA, the CDR3 is TGTGCCAGCAGTCCGTTAGGAACAGGGTCGTCTGGAAACACCATATATTTT.

This sequence joins TRBV12-3 or TRBV12-4 and TRBJ2-7; the D call may be TRBD1 or TRBD2 (6 bases each). The CDR3 has 13 residues. V was trimmed by 6 bases and J by 4 bases, leaving 13 bases between them. The CDR3 DNA sequence: TGTGCCAGCAGGGGGGCAGGGAGGTACGAGCAGTACTTC. This translates into CASRGAGRYEQYF.

This clonotype was counted at least ten times. The CDR3 loop reads CASSTGQGSSSYNEQFF. The DNA of the CDR3 is TGCGCCAGCAGCACAGGACAGGGATCAAGCTCCTACAATGAGCAGTTCTTC. J is TRBJ2-1 and V is TRBV5-1; the match to TRBD1 covers 8 bases. Trimming at V came to 4 bases and at J to 0 bases, leaving 9 bases not matched to a gene. CDR3 size: 17 residues. Looked up from germline, CDR1 is SGHRS and CDR2 is YFSETQ.

This clonotype was seen only a few times. J is TRBJ1-5 and V is TRBV6-2 or TRBV6-3; no reliable D call. This CDR3 is built from 12 residues. The germline gives CDR1 MNHEY, CDR2 SVGEGT. V was pared by 4 bases and J by 7 bases, with 8 bases between. CDR3 amino acids: CASSFAMQPQHF. The CDR3 region has the DNA TGTGCCAGCAGTTTCGCTATGCAGCCCCAGCATTTT.

This chain uses TRBV29-1 with TRBJ1-1, with D possibly being TRBD1 (5 bases). V was clipped by 3 bases and J by 4 bases, with 15 bases between them. Germline loops: CDR1 SQVTM, CDR2 ANQGSEA. This CDR3 has 14 amino acids. CDR3 nucleotide sequence: TGCAGCGTTGAGCGGGTTGTGGGGGGCACTGAAGCTTTCTTT. Its protein product is CSVERVVGGTEAFF. Full variable domain (missing parts from reference TRBV29-1 and TRBJ1-1): SAVISQKPSRDICQRGTSLTIQCQVDSQVTMMFWYRQQPGQSLTLIATANQGSEATYESGFVIDKFPISRPNLTFSTLTVSNMSPEDSSIYLCSVERVVGGTEAFFGQGTRLTVV.

Worth noting for this clonotype: Given the absence of the conserved phenylalanine or tryptophan at the CDR3 end, a read error is likely. It is unclear where the CDR3 begins or ends on the DNA, so no DNA is shown, and the CDR3 is as TCRdb lists it. CDR3 loop: CASAGPVPPL. V and J are TRBV23-1 and TRBJ2-5; whether TRBD2, the table's D call, matches the DNA was not checked. TRBV23-1 is an ORF for which the function is uncertain. Ends included, the CDR3 has 10 residues.

This clonotype was seen a handful of times. This rearrangement joins TRBV5-6 to TRBJ1-2; TRBD1 matches at 7 bases. V lost 7 bases, J lost 10 bases, and 7 bases stayed unmatched. The V gene's germline CDR1 is SGHDT and CDR2 YYEEEE. This CDR3 has 11 residues. In DNA, the CDR3 is TGTGCCAGCGGCCCCGGGACAGCCTACACCTTC. This encodes CASGPGTAYTF. The whole variable domain, filled in from reference TRBV5-6 and TRBJ1-2, reads DAGVTQSPTHLIKTRGQQVTLRCSPKSGHDTVSWYQQALGQGPQFIFQYYEEEERQRGNFPDRFSGHQFPNYSSELNVNALLLGDSALYLCASGPGTAYTFGSGTRLTVV.